The clone carrying this T cell receptor beta chain turned up a few times. The antigen is undetermined. These data belong to a study of CD8 T cells in ankylosing spondylitis. Study observations and caveats: As reported, disease-linked clones showed significant enrichment in matched ankylosing spondylitis synovial fluid. What seemed typical of ankylosing spondylitis blood was a TCR beta motif built from eight highly homologous variants.

One entry per CDR3 protein, called by TCRdb with MiXCR from the 5' RACE reads. The sample records some 140,000 distinct CDR3 sequences, 8% to 9% being singletons. The CDR3 totals 15 residues. V dropped 2 bases and J dropped 0 bases, with 12 bases sitting between them. The germline V gene has CDR1 SGDLS and CDR2 YYNGEE. This receptor was identified in a male donor with ankylosing spondylitis. The chain recombines TRBV9 with TRBJ2-7; D is unclear. Sequences were obtained from synovial fluid, either unsorted or a sorted T cell fraction (not recorded which). The CDR3, as DNA: TGTGCCAGCAGCGTCCACAGCTCTAGCTCCTACGAGCAGTACTTC. Translating gives CASSVHSSSSYEQYF.